This TCR beta chain was identified in a study of T cell changes during pregnancy in multiple sclerosis. This CDR3 contains 13 residues. CDR1 and CDR2 (germline): GTSNPN, SVGIG (reference sequence). V lost 5 bases, J lost 6 bases, and 8 bases stayed unmatched. Assay used: immunoSEQ multiplex PCR; TCRdb lists only in-frame clones, some missing. Of around 88,000 clones in the sample, 80% to 95% were seen once. The sequence came from a female donor with multiple sclerosis, enrolled in a pregnancy study. This chain connects TRBV30 to TRBJ2-5; 8 bases are a match to TRBD1. The sequencing here drew on peripheral blood, taken in the first trimester of pregnancy. Here the CDR3 reads CAWDRQGKKTQYF. For the CDR3, the DNA is TGTGCCTGGGATAGACAGGGGAAGAAGACCCAGTACTTC.